This record concerns one TCR beta chain sequence. Its antigen is unidentified. Additional DNA sequences in this sample encode the identical CDR3. The data originate from a study of shared clonotypes between healthy human individuals. TCRdb's table, derived via immunoSEQ multiplex PCR, lists solely in-frame clones and lacks some. This table has about 770,000 clones, over 55% appearing once. The CDR3 runs to 14 residues. V was shortened by 2 bases and J by 0 bases, with 4 bases between the two germline ends. Germline assignment: CDR1 SGHTA and CDR2 FQGTGA. Study-wide results and caveats: Generation probabilities were higher for clonotypes shared across all four sorted-subset donors than for unshared ones. In the sorted subsets, rarefaction showed sequencing was incomplete despite large depth.

The sequencing input was memory CD4+ T cells sorted from blood. The sample's subset: CD45RA-negative fraction. This chain uses TRBV7-3 with TRBJ2-2; no firm D call. The sequence was collected from a woman in her thirties in good health. CDR3 amino acids: CASSLGANTGELFF. Written as DNA, the CDR3 is TGTGCCAGCAGCTTAGGGGCGAACACCGGGGAGCTGTTTTTT.